The 18 T cell receptor beta chains below come from one sample, sequenced in a study of T-cell reconstitution after alpha-beta-depleted transplantation in children. Preparation of the TCRbeta library was carried out with unique molecular identifiers. One entry per CDR3 protein results from TCRdb running MiXCR on the PCR reads. Here the sample spans a few hundred thousand distinct CDR3 sequences, roughly 13% being singletons. Sequencing was performed on PBMCs, taken from the stem cell graft. All receptors come from a human donor who donated a stem cell graft to a child with Fanconi anemia.

This clonotype was counted a few times. The chain is built from TRBV10-3 and TRBJ1-1; D is perhaps TRBD1 (5 bases). The CDR3 covers 11 residues. The germline V and J ends were trimmed by 11 bases and 7 bases, with 14 bases remaining between them. Per the germline V gene, CDR1 is ENHRY and CDR2 is SYGVKD. CDR3: CASFGGIEAFF. The CDR3 coding sequence is TGTGCCTCCTTTGGGGGAATTGAAGCTTTCTTT.

The genes are TRBV4-2 and TRBJ1-2; 9 bases are shared with TRBD1. CDR1 LGHNA and CDR2 YNFKEQ come from the germline V gene. The CDR3 extends over 16 amino acids. Losses at the gene ends were 0 bases for V and 4 bases for J; bases not matched to a gene: 6. The CDR3 protein is CASSQEITGGVYGYTF. DNA for the CDR3: TGTGCCAGCAGCCAAGAAATCACAGGGGGCGTCTATGGCTACACCTTC.

Many counts were recorded for this clonotype. This chain uses TRBV7-2 with TRBJ2-5; no firm D call. V was cut by 6 bases and J by 5 bases, with 10 bases left in between. The germline V gene has CDR1 SGHTA and CDR2 FQGNSA. The CDR3 runs 12 residues. The CDR3 DNA sequence: TGTGCCAGCAGTCGACTCCTGGAGACCCAGTACTTC. It yields the protein CASSRLLETQYF.

The sample holds a few counts of this clonotype. This chain connects TRBV5-1 to TRBJ2-1; 8 positions match TRBD2. The CDR3 spans 14 residues. Germline loops: CDR1 SGHRS, CDR2 YFSETQ. Trimming took 0 bases from V and 8 from J; bases not matched to a gene: 4. DNA for the CDR3: TGCGCCAGCAGCTTGGGGTCGGGGGGGTATGAGCAGTTCTTC. The encoded protein is CASSLGSGGYEQFF.

The chain couples TRBV2 to TRBJ2-5; D tentatively reads TRBD1 or TRBD2 (5 bases each). Germline CDR1 SNHLY, CDR2 FYNNEI. The CDR3 consists of 13 residues. V was cut by 6 bases and J by 5 bases, with 13 bases left in between. CDR3 residues: CASSRDLRETQYF. CDR3 DNA sequence: TGTGCCAGCAGCCGGGACCTCCGGGAGACCCAGTACTTC. The whole variable domain, remainder taken from reference TRBV2 and TRBJ2-5, is EPEVTQTPSHQVTQMGQEVILRCVPISNHLYFYWYRQILGQKVEFLVSFYNNEISEKSEIFDDQFSVERPDGSNFTLKIRSTKLEDSAMYFCASSRDLRETQYFGPGTRLLVL.

This clonotype was seen many times. The V gene is TRBV20-1, the J gene TRBJ2-3; 14 positions match TRBD2. The CDR3 spans 14 residues. Trimming cost V 7 bases and J 4 bases; bases outside gene matches: 4. The germline CDR1 and CDR2 sequences are DFQATT and SNEGSKA (reference sequence). Written as DNA, the CDR3 is TGCAGTGGACTAGCGGGGGGGCACGCAGATACGCAGTATTTT. This translates into CSGLAGGHADTQYF.

The V gene is TRBV19, the J gene TRBJ2-1; TRBD1 matches 9 bases. Germline V CDR1 and CDR2: LNHDA, SQIVND (reference sequence). This CDR3 region has 20 residues. J was trimmed by 5 bases and V by 5 bases; bases with no gene match: 22. The CDR3 is CASSSRPGQGRTLANNEQFF. The CDR3 nucleotides are TGTGCCAGTAGTTCTCGGCCGGGACAGGGAAGGACACTTGCTAACAATGAGCAGTTCTTC.

The table lists this clonotype with a few counts. In DNA form, the CDR3 reads TGTGCCAGCGGGACAGCAGGGGCCAACGTCCTGACTTTC. It yields the protein CASGTAGANVLTF. V usage is TRBV14 and J usage is TRBJ2-6; 7 bases agree with TRBD1. J was trimmed by 4 bases and V by 8 bases; bases with no gene match: 2. The germline gives CDR1 SGHDN, CDR2 FVKESK. The CDR3 contains 13 residues.

The rearrangement links TRBV20-1 to TRBJ2-2; D unresolved. V shed 4 bases and J shed 4 bases, with 13 bases lying between them. The CDR3 totals 14 residues. CDR1 is DFQATT and CDR2 is SNEGSKA in the germline V gene (reference sequence). DNA of the CDR3: TGCAGTGCTAATTACGAGGCGAGCACCGGGGAGCTGTTTTTT. Translating gives CSANYEASTGELFF.

This clonotype was found a few times. The chain couples TRBV12-3 or TRBV12-4 to TRBJ1-2; possibly TRBD1 for D (6 bases). The CDR3 runs to 14 residues. Trimming shortened V by 3 bases and J by 7 bases, and 15 bases separated the two germline ends. CDR3 sequence: CASSLGGGLGGYTF. CDR3 coding DNA: TGTGCCAGCAGTTTGGGTGGGGGGCTGGGTGGCTACACCTTC.

This clonotype was detected many times. One end of the junction is discordant with germline, which a read error may explain. The chain carries TRBV5-1 and TRBJ2-5, with a possible D match to TRBD2 (5 bases). CDR3 length equals 10 residues. Per the germline V gene, CDR1 is SGHRS and CDR2 is YFSETQ. CDR3 residues: CASSGETQYF. The CDR3 DNA reads TGTGCCAGCAGCGGAGAGACCCAGTACTTC.

Of note for this clonotype: Its ends do not fully match the called genes, so a read error is possible. The chain employs TRBV19 and TRBJ1-2; maybe TRBD1 (6 bases). The CDR3 is 15 residues long. Per the germline V gene, CDR1 is LNHDA and CDR2 is SQIVND (reference sequence). The CDR3 protein is CASSIAEGTSYGYTF. DNA of the CDR3: TGTGCCAGTAGTATAGCGGAGGGGACAAGCTATGGTTACACCTTC.

This clonotype was counted a few times. The rearrangement joins TRBV28 to TRBJ1-4; perhaps TRBD1 as D (6 bases). Germline V gene data show CDR1 as MDHEN and CDR2 as SYDVKM. V was shortened by 5 bases and J by 8 bases, with 18 bases between the two germline ends. The CDR3 has 15 amino acids. The CDR3 region has the DNA TGTGCCAGCAGTCTTCCGGGACACCAGGAAGAAAAACTGTTTTTT. Translated, it gives CASSLPGHQEEKLFF.

The J gene is TRBJ1-4, the V gene TRBV3-1; 9 nucleotides line up with TRBD1. Germline V CDR1 and CDR2: LGHDT, YNNKEL (reference sequence). The CDR3 covers 15 residues. V shed 4 bases and J 8 bases; nucleotides not matched to a gene: 8. CDR3 nucleotide sequence: TGTGCCAGCAGCCTTTGGGACAGGGCCAGGGAAAAACTGTTTTTT. As protein: CASSLWDRAREKLFF.

This clonotype was recorded many times. V and J are TRBV3-1 and TRBJ2-2; TRBD1 matches 7 bases. The trim removed 2 bases at V and 0 bases at J, leaving 3 bases unmatched. The germline V gene has CDR1 LGHDT and CDR2 YNNKEL (reference sequence). CDR3 length: 16 amino acids. CDR3 nucleotide sequence: TGTGCCAGCAGCCAACCGGGACAGTCGAACACCGGGGAGCTGTTTTTT. Translated: CASSQPGQSNTGELFF.

This clonotype was seen only a few times. The chain uses TRBV9 and TRBJ2-5; 8 bases are shared with TRBD2. V lost 0 bases and J lost 5; bases outside the gene matches: 3. CDR3 size: 14 residues. Per the germline V gene, CDR1 is SGDLS and CDR2 is YYNGEE. CDR3 sequence reads: CASSVGGGSETQYF. CDR3 bases: TGTGCCAGCAGCGTAGGCGGGGGGTCCGAGACCCAGTACTTC.

This chain links TRBV12-3 or TRBV12-4 with TRBJ1-1, with a weak D call TRBD1 (5 bases). CDR3 length: 13 residues. V lost 5 bases to trimming and J lost 3 bases, with 10 bases between them. The DNA of the CDR3 is TGTGCCAGCAGTCCGACAGTAGACACTGAAGCTTTCTTT. Its protein is CASSPTVDTEAFF.

In this sample, this clonotype turned up a few times. The V gene is TRBV4-3, the J gene TRBJ1-2; TRBD1 aligns across 7 bases. The CDR3 contains 17 residues. V shed 0 bases and J 6 bases; nucleotides not matched to a gene: 13. Germline V CDR1 and CDR2: LGHNA, YSLEER. CDR3 DNA: TGCGCCAGCAGCCAAGATCAAAATGGAGGGGGCGGAAATGGCTACACCTTC. This encodes CASSQDQNGGGGNGYTF.